This is a list of T cell receptor beta chains from one sample in a study of T cells in Graves' hyperthyroidism and ophthalmopathy. TCRdb re-called the multiplex PCR reads with MiXCR, one entry per CDR3 protein. The sample holds around 390,000 distinct CDR3 sequences; more than 14% are singletons and the top ten take about 20%. The sequenced sample consisted of blood. Every receptor here comes from a woman aged 25 to 39 with Graves' ophthalmopathy. Each CDR3 is given without its conserved first and last residue. Clone size is stated in some rows and not others, as once, few, many or a class when expanded.

v_call: TRBV6-6
clone_size: few
cdr3_aa: ASSYMGEETQY

v_call: TRBV4-1
clone_size: NA
cdr3_aa: ASSHQARVVLGYT

v_call: TRBV12-3/TRBV12-4
clone_size: many
cdr3_aa: ASSSHRGRGGYT

v_call: TRBV5-6
clone_size: many
cdr3_aa: ASSLVGAGGDTQY

v_call: TRBV7-3
clone_size: few
cdr3_aa: ASSSLAGGPGDTQY

v_call: TRBV7-7
clone_size: many
cdr3_aa: ASSANTGAQSHEQY

v_call: TRBV14
clone_size: few
cdr3_aa: ASSQGHYTGELF

v_call: TRBV5-1
clone_size: many
cdr3_aa: ASSAGTSGIQETQY

v_call: TRBV7-9
clone_size: NA
cdr3_aa: ASRPQMEYSGNTIY

v_call: TRBV2
clone_size: many
cdr3_aa: ASSEFAIGDRHTGELF

v_call: TRBV19
clone_size: NA
cdr3_aa: ASMDGSSGNTIY

v_call: TRBV10-2
clone_size: NA
cdr3_aa: ASSHRDGYGYT

v_call: TRBV4-2
clone_size: many
cdr3_aa: ASSRTESGGGTGELF

v_call: TRBV24-1
clone_size: many
cdr3_aa: ATSDDRDIQY

v_call: TRBV18
clone_size: many
cdr3_aa: ASSGQREDAVGKAF

v_call: TRBV19
clone_size: few
cdr3_aa: ASSEVANQPQH

v_call: TRBV5-1
clone_size: NA
cdr3_aa: ASSFWGTGSGYT

v_call: TRBV12-3/TRBV12-4
clone_size: many
cdr3_aa: ASSLLGFEAF

v_call: TRBV3-1
clone_size: many
cdr3_aa: ASSQVIGRPMNTEAF

v_call: TRBV14
clone_size: many
cdr3_aa: ASSQQSFSGASEQF

v_call: TRBV30
clone_size: many
cdr3_aa: ARSRQGLNYEQY

v_call: TRBV20-1
clone_size: many
cdr3_aa: SARFPYEQF

v_call: TRBV7-9
clone_size: many
cdr3_aa: ASSKGGGNTIY

v_call: TRBV6-2/TRBV6-3
clone_size: few
cdr3_aa: ASSYGPGNYGYT

v_call: TRBV6-1
clone_size: NA
cdr3_aa: ASLPLVGGNQPQH

v_call: TRBV25-1
clone_size: many
cdr3_aa: ASSELTNYGYT

v_call: TRBV11-2
clone_size: many
cdr3_aa: ASRAGQLMGSSYEQY

v_call: TRBV3-1
clone_size: many
cdr3_aa: ASSQDGTSGRSGQF

v_call: TRBV6-1
clone_size: many
cdr3_aa: ASSEGASHEKLF